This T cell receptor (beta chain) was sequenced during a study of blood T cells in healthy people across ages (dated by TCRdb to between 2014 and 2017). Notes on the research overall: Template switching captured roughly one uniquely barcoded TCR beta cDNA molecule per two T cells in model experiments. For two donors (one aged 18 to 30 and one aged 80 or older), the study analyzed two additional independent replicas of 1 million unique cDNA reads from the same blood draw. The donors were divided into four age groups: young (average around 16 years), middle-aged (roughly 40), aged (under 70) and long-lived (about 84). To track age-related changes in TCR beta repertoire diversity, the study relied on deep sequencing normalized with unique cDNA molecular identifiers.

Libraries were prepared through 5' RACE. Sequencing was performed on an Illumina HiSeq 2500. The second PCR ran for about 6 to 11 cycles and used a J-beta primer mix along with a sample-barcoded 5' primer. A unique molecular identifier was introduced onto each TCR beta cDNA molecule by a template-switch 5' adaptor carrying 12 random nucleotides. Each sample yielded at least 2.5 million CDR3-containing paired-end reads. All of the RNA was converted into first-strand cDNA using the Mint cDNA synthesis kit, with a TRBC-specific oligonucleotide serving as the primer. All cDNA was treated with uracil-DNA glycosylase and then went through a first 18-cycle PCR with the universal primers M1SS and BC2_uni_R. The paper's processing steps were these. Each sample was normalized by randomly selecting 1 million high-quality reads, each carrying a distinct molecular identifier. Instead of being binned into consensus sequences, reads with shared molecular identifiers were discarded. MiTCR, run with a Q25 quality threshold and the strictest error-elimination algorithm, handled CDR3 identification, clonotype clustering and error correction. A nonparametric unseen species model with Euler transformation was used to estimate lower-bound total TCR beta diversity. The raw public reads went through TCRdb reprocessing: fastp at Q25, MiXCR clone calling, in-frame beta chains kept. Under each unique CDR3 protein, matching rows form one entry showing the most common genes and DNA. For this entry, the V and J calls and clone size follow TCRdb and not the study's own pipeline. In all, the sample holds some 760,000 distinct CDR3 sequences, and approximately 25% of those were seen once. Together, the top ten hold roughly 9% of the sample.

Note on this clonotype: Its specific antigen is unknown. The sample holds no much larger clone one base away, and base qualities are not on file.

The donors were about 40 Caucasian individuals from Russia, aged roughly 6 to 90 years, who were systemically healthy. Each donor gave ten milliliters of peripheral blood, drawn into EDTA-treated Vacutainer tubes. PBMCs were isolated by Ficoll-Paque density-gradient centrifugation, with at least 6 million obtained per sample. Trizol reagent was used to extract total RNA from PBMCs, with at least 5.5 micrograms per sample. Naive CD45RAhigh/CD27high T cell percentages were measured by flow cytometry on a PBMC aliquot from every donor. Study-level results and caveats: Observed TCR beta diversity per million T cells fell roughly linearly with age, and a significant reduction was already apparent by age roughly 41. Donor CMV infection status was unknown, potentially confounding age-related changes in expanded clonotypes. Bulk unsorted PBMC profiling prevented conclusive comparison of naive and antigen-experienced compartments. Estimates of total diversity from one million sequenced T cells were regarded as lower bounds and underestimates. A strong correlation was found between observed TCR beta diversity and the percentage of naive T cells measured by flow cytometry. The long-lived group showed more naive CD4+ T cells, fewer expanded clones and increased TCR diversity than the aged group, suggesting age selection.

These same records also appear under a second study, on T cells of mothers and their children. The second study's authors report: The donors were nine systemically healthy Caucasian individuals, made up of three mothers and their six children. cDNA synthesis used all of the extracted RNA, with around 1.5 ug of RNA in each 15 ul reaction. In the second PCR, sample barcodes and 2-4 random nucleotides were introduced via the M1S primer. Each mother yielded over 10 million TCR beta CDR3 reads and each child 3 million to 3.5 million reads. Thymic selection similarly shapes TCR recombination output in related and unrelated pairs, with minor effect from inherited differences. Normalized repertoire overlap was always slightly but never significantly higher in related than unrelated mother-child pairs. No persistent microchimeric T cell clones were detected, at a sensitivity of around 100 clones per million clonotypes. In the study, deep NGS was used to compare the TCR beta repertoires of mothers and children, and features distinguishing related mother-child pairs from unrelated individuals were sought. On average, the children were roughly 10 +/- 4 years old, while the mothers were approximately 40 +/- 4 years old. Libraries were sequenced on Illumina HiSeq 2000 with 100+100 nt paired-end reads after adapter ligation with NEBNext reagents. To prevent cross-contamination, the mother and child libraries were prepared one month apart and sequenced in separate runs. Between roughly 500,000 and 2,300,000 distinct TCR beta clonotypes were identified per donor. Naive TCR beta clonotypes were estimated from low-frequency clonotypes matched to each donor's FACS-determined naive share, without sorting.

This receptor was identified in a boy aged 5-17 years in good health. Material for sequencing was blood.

The base sequence is TGTGCCAGCAGTTCCCCCGCTAGCGGGAGCATCAAGACCCAGTACTTC. It is translated as CASSSPASGSIKTQYF. The sequence links TRBV28 to TRBJ2-5; 10 bases in between match TRBD2. Looking up the germline V gene yields CDR1 MDHEN and CDR2 SYDVKM. There are 16 amino acids in the CDR3, from cysteine to phenylalanine inclusive. Only the CDR3 part of the read is kept: 48 bases, read in frame from the first base. Ends trimmed: V by 4 bases, J by 6 bases; bases unmatched to a gene: 11.